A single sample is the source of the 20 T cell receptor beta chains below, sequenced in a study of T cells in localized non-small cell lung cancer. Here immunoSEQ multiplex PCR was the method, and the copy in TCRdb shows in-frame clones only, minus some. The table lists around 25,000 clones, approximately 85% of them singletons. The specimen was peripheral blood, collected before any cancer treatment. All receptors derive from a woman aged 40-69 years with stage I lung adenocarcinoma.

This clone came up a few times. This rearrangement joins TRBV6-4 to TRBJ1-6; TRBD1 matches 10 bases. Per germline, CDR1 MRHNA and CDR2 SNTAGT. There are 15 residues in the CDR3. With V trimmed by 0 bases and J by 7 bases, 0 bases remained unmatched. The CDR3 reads CASSDSTGGNSPLHF. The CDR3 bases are TGTGCCAGCAGTGACTCGACAGGGGGCAATTCACCCCTCCACTTT.

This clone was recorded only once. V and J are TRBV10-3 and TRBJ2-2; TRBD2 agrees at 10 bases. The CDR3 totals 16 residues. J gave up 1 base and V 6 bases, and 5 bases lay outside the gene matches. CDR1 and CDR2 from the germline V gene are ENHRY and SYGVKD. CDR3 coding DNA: TGTGCCATCAGCGAGCGACTAGCGGGGAACACCGGGGAGCTGTTTTTT. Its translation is CAISERLAGNTGELFF.

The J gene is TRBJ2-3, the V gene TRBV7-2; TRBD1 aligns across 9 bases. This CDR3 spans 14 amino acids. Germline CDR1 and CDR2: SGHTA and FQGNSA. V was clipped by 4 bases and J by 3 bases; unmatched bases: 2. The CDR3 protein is CASSSGQGTDTQYF. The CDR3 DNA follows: TGTGCCAGCAGCTCGGGACAGGGAACAGATACGCAGTATTTT.

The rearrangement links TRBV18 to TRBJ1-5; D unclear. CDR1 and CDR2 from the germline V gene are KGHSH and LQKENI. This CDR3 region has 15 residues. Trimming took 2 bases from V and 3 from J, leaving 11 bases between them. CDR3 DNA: TGTGCCAGCTCACCAGAGTTGGCAGTCAATCAGCCCCAGCATTTT. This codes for CASSPELAVNQPQHF.

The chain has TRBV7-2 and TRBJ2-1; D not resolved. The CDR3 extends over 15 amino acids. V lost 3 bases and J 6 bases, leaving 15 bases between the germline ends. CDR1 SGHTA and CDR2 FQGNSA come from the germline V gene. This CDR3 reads CASSFILDRSNEQFF. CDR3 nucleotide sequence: TGTGCCAGCAGCTTCATCTTGGATAGGTCCAATGAGCAGTTCTTC.

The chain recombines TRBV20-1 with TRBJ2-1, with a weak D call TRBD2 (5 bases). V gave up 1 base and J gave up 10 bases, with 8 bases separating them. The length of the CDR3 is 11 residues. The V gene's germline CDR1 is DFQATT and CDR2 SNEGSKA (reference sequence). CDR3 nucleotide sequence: TGCAGTGCTAGAGCAGCGGAGGAGCAGTTCTTC. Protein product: CSARAAEEQFF.

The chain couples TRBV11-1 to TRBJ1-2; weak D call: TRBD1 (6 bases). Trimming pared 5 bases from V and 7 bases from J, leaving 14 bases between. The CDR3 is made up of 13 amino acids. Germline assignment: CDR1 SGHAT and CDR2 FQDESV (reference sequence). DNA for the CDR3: TGTGCCAGCAGCCGGACAGAGGAAGCTGGCTACACCTTC. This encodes CASSRTEEAGYTF.

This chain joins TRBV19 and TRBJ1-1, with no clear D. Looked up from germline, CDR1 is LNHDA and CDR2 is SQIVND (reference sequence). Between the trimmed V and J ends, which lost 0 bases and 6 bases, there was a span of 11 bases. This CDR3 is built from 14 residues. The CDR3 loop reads CASSIEKGRAEAFF. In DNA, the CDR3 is TGTGCCAGTAGTATAGAAAAAGGGAGGGCTGAAGCTTTCTTT.

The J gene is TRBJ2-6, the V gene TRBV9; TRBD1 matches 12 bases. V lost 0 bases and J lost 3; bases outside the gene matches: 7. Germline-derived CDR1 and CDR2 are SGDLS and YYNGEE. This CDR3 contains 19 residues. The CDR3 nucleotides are TGTGCCAGCAGCGTAGAACCGGGACAGGGGGCGAGTGGGGCCAACGTCCTGACTTTC. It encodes CASSVEPGQGASGANVLTF.

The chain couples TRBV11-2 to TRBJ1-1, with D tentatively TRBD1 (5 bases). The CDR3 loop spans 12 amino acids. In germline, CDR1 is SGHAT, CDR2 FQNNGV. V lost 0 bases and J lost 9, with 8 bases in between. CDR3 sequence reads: CASSLDRGKAFF. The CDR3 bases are TGTGCCAGCAGCTTAGATCGGGGGAAAGCTTTCTTT.

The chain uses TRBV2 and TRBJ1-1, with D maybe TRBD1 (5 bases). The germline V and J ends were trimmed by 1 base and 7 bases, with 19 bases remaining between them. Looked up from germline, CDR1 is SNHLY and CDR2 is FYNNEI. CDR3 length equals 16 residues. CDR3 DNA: TGTGCCAGCAGTGAAGGGCTTTTGGGGGTTATCGGTGAAGCTTTCTTT. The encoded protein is CASSEGLLGVIGEAFF.

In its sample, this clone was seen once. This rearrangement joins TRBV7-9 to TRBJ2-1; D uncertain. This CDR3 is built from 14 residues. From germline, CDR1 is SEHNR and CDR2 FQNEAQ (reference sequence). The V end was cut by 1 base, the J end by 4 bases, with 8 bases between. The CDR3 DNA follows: TGTGCCAGCAGCTTAGGAGGCAGTTACAATGAGCAGTTCTTC. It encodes CASSLGGSYNEQFF.

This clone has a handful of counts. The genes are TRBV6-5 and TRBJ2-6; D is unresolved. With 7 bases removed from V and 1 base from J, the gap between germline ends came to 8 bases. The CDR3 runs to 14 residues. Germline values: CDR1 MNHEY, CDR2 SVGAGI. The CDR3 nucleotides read TGTGCCAGCACCTTCCTTTCTGGGGCCAACGTCCTGACTTTC. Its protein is CASTFLSGANVLTF.

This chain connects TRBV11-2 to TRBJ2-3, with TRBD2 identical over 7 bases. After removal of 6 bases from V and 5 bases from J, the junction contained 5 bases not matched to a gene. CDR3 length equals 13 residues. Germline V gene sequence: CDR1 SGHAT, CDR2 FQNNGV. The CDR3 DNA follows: TGTGCCAGCAGTACCGGGACTAAAGATACGCAGTATTTT. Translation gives CASSTGTKDTQYF.

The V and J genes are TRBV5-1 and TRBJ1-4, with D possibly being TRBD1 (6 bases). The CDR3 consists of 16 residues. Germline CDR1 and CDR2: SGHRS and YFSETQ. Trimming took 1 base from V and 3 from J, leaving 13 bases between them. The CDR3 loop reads CASSLLGGLANEKLFF. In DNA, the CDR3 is TGCGCCAGCAGCTTGTTAGGGGGATTGGCTAATGAAAAACTGTTTTTT.

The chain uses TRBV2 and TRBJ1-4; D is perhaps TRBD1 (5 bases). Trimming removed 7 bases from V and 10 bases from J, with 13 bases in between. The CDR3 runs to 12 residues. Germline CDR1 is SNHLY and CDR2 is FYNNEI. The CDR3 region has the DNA TGTGCCAGCAACCAGGGTGCGGGAAAACTGTTTTTT. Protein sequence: CASNQGAGKLFF.

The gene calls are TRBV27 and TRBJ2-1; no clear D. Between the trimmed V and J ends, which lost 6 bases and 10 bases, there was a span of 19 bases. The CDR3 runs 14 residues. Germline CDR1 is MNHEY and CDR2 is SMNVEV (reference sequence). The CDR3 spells CASSPQTSVREQFF. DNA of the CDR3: TGTGCCAGCAGCCCTCAGACTTCAGTTCGGGAGCAGTTCTTC.

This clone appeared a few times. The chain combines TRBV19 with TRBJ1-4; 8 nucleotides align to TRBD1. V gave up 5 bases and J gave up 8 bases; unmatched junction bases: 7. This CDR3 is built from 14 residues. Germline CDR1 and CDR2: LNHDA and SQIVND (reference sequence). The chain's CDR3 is CASSPRRTGEKLFF. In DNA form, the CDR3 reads TGTGCCAGTAGTCCCCGGCGGACAGGGGAAAAACTGTTTTTT.

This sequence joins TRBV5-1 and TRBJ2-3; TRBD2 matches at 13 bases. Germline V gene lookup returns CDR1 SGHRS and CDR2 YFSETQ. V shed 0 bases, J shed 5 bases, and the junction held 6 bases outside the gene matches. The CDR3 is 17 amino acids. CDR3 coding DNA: TGCGCCAGCAGCTTGGGGCGACTAGCGGGGGGCGAAGATACGCAGTATTTT. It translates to CASSLGRLAGGEDTQYF. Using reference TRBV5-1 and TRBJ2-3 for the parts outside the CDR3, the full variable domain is KAGVTQTPRYLIKTRGQQVTLSCSPISGHRSVSWYQQTPGQGLQFLFEYFSETQRNKGNFPGRFSGRQFSNSRSEMNVSTLELGDSALYLCASSLGRLAGGEDTQYFGPGTRLTVL.

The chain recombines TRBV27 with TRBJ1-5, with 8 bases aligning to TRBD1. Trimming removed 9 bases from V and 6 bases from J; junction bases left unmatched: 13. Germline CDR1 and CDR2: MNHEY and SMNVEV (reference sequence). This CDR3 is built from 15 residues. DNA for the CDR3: TGTGCCAGTTCTCCGGGACAGGTTAAGGGTCAGCCCCAGCATTTT. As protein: CASSPGQVKGQPQHF.